Listed below are T cell receptor beta chains from one sample, sequenced in a study of beta chain features in type 1 diabetes. The method was immunoSEQ multiplex PCR; TCRdb's version includes in-frame clones alone and lacks a portion of them. The sample lists 300,000 or so clones, approximately 12% occurring once. Sequenced material: naive CD4+ T cells from blood. The receptor set was obtained from a woman between 18 and 29 years old with type 1 diabetes. CDR3s include the opening cysteine and the closing phenylalanine or tryptophan. Fields, in order: D gene, clone size, J gene, V gene, CDR3 protein, CDR3 DNA. D genes are given only for firm matches. Rows give clone size only sometimes, using once, few, many, or a class for an expanded clone.

D: TRBD1
size: -
J: TRBJ2-5
V: TRBV11-2
CDR3: CASSLGGTGRETQYF
DNA: TGTGCCAGCAGCTTAGGGGGGACAGGGCGAGAGACCCAGTACTTC

D: -
size: -
J: TRBJ2-1
V: TRBV25-1
CDR3: CASSDGREDEQFF
DNA: TGTGCCAGCAGTGATGGTCGAGAGGATGAGCAGTTCTTC

D: TRBD2
size: few
J: TRBJ2-1
V: TRBV27
CDR3: CASSPLAGGSNNEQFF
DNA: TGTGCCAGCAGTCCGCTAGCGGGAGGGTCGAACAATGAGCAGTTCTTC

D: -
size: -
J: TRBJ2-6
V: TRBV29-1
CDR3: CSARAPGANVLTF
DNA: TGCAGCGCCAGGGCTCCAGGGGCCAACGTCCTGACTTTC

D: -
size: few
J: TRBJ2-3
V: TRBV5-1
CDR3: CASSLGGGVTSTDTQYF
DNA: TGCGCCAGCAGCTTGGGAGGTGGCGTAACTAGCACAGATACGCAGTATTTT

D: TRBD2
size: -
J: TRBJ2-3
V: TRBV5-1
CDR3: CASKPGGTDTQYF
DNA: TGCGCCAGTAAACCCGGGGGGACAGATACGCAGTATTTT

D: TRBD1
size: few
J: TRBJ2-5
V: TRBV9
CDR3: CASSGDRYQETQYF
DNA: TGTGCCAGCAGCGGGGACAGGTATCAAGAGACCCAGTACTTC

D: TRBD2
size: -
J: TRBJ2-1
V: TRBV28
CDR3: CASEEGLVAGGYNEQFF
DNA: TGTGCCAGCGAGGAGGGATTAGTAGCGGGGGGGTACAATGAGCAGTTCTTC

D: TRBD1
size: -
J: TRBJ2-5
V: TRBV30
CDR3: CAGTGGLEETQYF
DNA: TGTGCCGGTACAGGGGGATTAGAAGAGACCCAGTACTTC

D: TRBD2
size: -
J: TRBJ2-7
V: TRBV4-1
CDR3: CASSRIAGVSYEQYF
DNA: TGCGCCAGCAGCCGCATAGCGGGAGTTTCCTACGAGCAGTACTTC

D: TRBD2
size: -
J: TRBJ2-4
V: TRBV7-2
CDR3: CASGQHGTSFNIQYF
DNA: TGTGCCAGCGGACAGCATGGGACTAGCTTTAACATTCAGTACTTC

D: -
size: -
J: TRBJ2-1
V: TRBV11-2
CDR3: CASSSHRGARFNEQFF
DNA: TGTGCCAGCAGCTCACACCGTGGAGCAAGGTTCAATGAGCAGTTCTTC

D: -
size: -
J: TRBJ1-1
V: TRBV5-6
CDR3: CASSLGSGPRRAFF
DNA: TGTGCCAGCAGCTTGGGCAGTGGGCCTCGGCGAGCTTTCTTT

D: TRBD1
size: -
J: TRBJ1-5
V: TRBV18
CDR3: CASSPTSRDRQPQHF
DNA: TGTGCCAGCTCACCGACGTCCCGGGACAGACAGCCCCAGCATTTT

D: -
size: -
J: TRBJ1-1
V: TRBV9
CDR3: CASRGDTEAFF
DNA: TGTGCCAGCAGAGGGGATACTGAAGCTTTCTTT

D: -
size: -
J: TRBJ1-2
V: TRBV29-1
CDR3: CSVEQGWQYGYTF
DNA: TGCAGCGTTGAGCAGGGGTGGCAATATGGCTACACCTTC

D: -
size: few
J: TRBJ1-1
V: TRBV29-1
CDR3: CSVEETENTEAFF
DNA: TGCAGCGTTGAGGAGACAGAGAACACTGAAGCTTTCTTT

D: -
size: -
J: TRBJ1-4
V: TRBV7-9
CDR3: CASSFGPGINEKLFF
DNA: TGTGCCAGCAGCTTCGGTCCGGGAATTAATGAAAAACTGTTTTTT

D: -
size: -
J: TRBJ1-2
V: TRBV7-2
CDR3: CASSPGPSHGQGMGGYTF
DNA: TGTGCCAGCAGCCCCGGACCTTCCCACGGCCAGGGAATGGGTGGCTACACCTTC

D: -
size: -
J: TRBJ1-2
V: TRBV19
CDR3: CASTQEGTGSYGYTF
DNA: TGTGCCAGTACCCAGGAAGGCACAGGGTCCTATGGCTACACCTTC

D: TRBD2
size: -
J: TRBJ2-7
V: TRBV4-1
CDR3: CASSQPIAGAYEQYF
DNA: TGCGCCAGCAGCCAACCTATAGCGGGAGCCTACGAGCAGTACTTC

D: -
size: few
J: TRBJ2-7
V: TRBV2
CDR3: CASSGGRGTPYEQYF
DNA: TGTGCCAGCAGTGGCGGTAGGGGGACCCCCTACGAGCAGTACTTC

D: TRBD1
size: -
J: TRBJ2-7
V: TRBV18
CDR3: CASSPGQGSSYEQYF
DNA: TGTGCCAGCTCACCGGGACAGGGGTCGAGCTACGAGCAGTACTTC

D: TRBD1
size: few
J: TRBJ2-1
V: TRBV19
CDR3: CASSRDRGQAYNEQFF
DNA: TGTGCCAGTAGTCGAGACAGGGGGCAAGCCTACAATGAGCAGTTCTTC

D: TRBD2
size: -
J: TRBJ2-1
V: TRBV9
CDR3: CASSSRTSGLEQFF
DNA: TGTGCCAGCAGTTCTAGGACTAGCGGGCTTGAGCAGTTCTTC

D: -
size: -
J: TRBJ1-5
V: TRBV7-9
CDR3: CASLISDQPQHF
DNA: TGTGCCAGCTTAATAAGCGATCAGCCCCAGCATTTT

D: -
size: few
J: TRBJ1-1
V: TRBV5-6
CDR3: CASSLGQPSGAFF
DNA: TGTGCCAGCAGCTTAGGGCAGCCTAGCGGAGCTTTCTTT

D: TRBD2
size: -
J: TRBJ2-1
V: TRBV7-8
CDR3: CASSLAGGRGSYNEQFF
DNA: TGTGCCAGCAGCTTAGCAGGCGGGAGGGGCTCCTACAATGAGCAGTTCTTC

D: TRBD1
size: few
J: TRBJ2-7
V: TRBV7-9
CDR3: CASSPGQGESNEQYF
DNA: TGTGCCAGCAGTCCTGGACAGGGCGAAAGCAACGAGCAGTACTTC

D: -
size: -
J: TRBJ1-1
V: TRBV7-9
CDR3: CASSLSAGRDTEAFF
DNA: TGTGCCAGCAGCTTATCCGCGGGTAGGGACACTGAAGCTTTCTTT

D: -
size: -
J: TRBJ1-2
V: TRBV30
CDR3: CAWNVGGSYGYTF
DNA: TGTGCCTGGAACGTCGGGGGTAGCTATGGCTACACCTTC

D: -
size: -
J: TRBJ1-1
V: TRBV9
CDR3: CASSVGHQKTEAFF
DNA: TGTGCCAGCAGCGTGGGACACCAGAAGACTGAAGCTTTCTTT

D: -
size: few
J: TRBJ2-1
V: TRBV7-2
CDR3: CASSLKGGSGPSYNEQFF
DNA: TGTGCCAGCAGCTTAAAGGGGGGTAGCGGGCCCTCCTACAATGAGCAGTTCTTC

D: TRBD1
size: few
J: TRBJ2-7
V: TRBV11-2
CDR3: CASSLRTGDSDEQYF
DNA: TGTGCCAGCAGCTTACGGACAGGGGACTCGGACGAGCAGTACTTC

D: -
size: -
J: TRBJ1-2
V: TRBV11-2
CDR3: CASSLAGGYTF
DNA: TGTGCCAGCAGCTTGGCGGGTGGCTACACCTTC

D: -
size: few
J: TRBJ2-1
V: TRBV2
CDR3: CASRQGSYNEQFF
DNA: TGTGCCAGCAGGCAGGGCTCCTACAATGAGCAGTTCTTC

D: TRBD1
size: -
J: TRBJ2-2
V: TRBV9
CDR3: CASSVGGGWDRNTGELFF
DNA: TGTGCCAGCAGCGTAGGAGGGGGTTGGGACAGGAACACCGGGGAGCTGTTTTTT

D: -
size: -
J: TRBJ2-2
V: TRBV4-3
CDR3: CASSPTSWGPVTGELFF
DNA: TGCGCCAGCAGCCCTACTTCATGGGGGCCCGTCACCGGGGAGCTGTTTTTT

D: -
size: few
J: TRBJ2-3
V: TRBV7-2
CDR3: CASQRRGTDTQYF
DNA: TGTGCCAGTCAGCGTCGGGGCACAGATACGCAGTATTTT

D: TRBD1
size: -
J: TRBJ2-3
V: TRBV28
CDR3: CASILRGSRTGPTDTQYF
DNA: TGTGCCAGTATACTGAGGGGTTCAAGGACAGGGCCCACAGATACGCAGTATTTT

D: -
size: -
J: TRBJ2-3
V: TRBV20-1
CDR3: CTGSTDTQYF
DNA: TGCACCGGGTCAACAGATACGCAGTATTTT

D: -
size: few
J: TRBJ1-2
V: TRBV7-9
CDR3: CASSLTFGYTF
DNA: TGTGCCAGCAGCTTAACTTTCGGCTACACCTTC

D: -
size: -
J: TRBJ1-5
V: TRBV15
CDR3: CATSSNRNSNQPQHF
DNA: TGTGCCACCAGCAGCAACAGGAATAGCAATCAGCCCCAGCATTTT

D: -
size: -
J: TRBJ1-1
V: TRBV29-1
CDR3: CSVARQGNTEAFF
DNA: TGCAGCGTTGCTAGGCAGGGGAACACTGAAGCTTTCTTT

D: -
size: -
J: TRBJ2-7
V: TRBV7-7
CDR3: CASSRTDYSEQYF
DNA: TGTGCCAGCAGCCGCACGGACTACTCCGAGCAGTACTTC